This T cell receptor (beta chain) was recovered during a study of T cell repertoires in cytomegalovirus infection. In the study overall: Public TCR beta signatures were indicative of both CMV infection and a matching HLA type.

This CDR3 region has 17 residues. V dropped 5 bases and J dropped 0 bases, with 17 bases sitting between them. In germline, CDR1 is SGHNT, CDR2 YENEEA. TCRdb re-analysed the reads in MiXCR, keeping a single row per CDR3 protein. Here the sample spans around 70,000 distinct CDR3 sequences, about 4.2% being singletons. This clonotype was seen ten or more times. Its specificity is not known. Findings of the study overall: Predominance within the ex vivo response was attributable to HLA-C-restricted CMV-specific TCR beta clonotypes. Adding up the frequency of public TCR beta families identified people who carried CMV plus the relevant HLA.

This chain uses TRBV11-3 with TRBJ2-1, with D unresolved. Sequenced input: PBMCs. The clonotype was recovered from a human donor in good health (CMV status not recorded). Some clones in this sample may be carry-over from other donors' samples. DNA of the CDR3: TGTGCCAGCAGCCCCCAATCCTCAGAGAGCTCCTACAATGAGCAGTTCTTC. This codes for CASSPQSSESSYNEQFF. Full variable domain (outside the CDR3, taken from reference TRBV11-3 and TRBJ2-1): EAGVVQSPRYKIIEKKQPVAFWCNPISGHNTLYWYLQNLGQGPELLIRYENEEAVDDSQLPKDRFSAERLKGVDSTLKIQPAELGDSAVYLCASSPQSSESSYNEQFFGPGTRLTVL.